The present entry profiles one T cell receptor beta chain with its context. These data come from a study of blood T cell repertoires in COVID-19. Study in general: T cells, B-cell-depleted T cells, or PBMCs provided the cDNA or gDNA that served as material.

This CDR3 comprises 14 residues. Germline CDR1 is LNHDA and CDR2 is SQIVND (reference sequence). Trimming removed 8 bases from V and 4 bases from J; junction bases left unmatched: 8. Authors' analysis steps: Counts of nucleated cells, estimated from reference gene primer amplification, were obtained. Profiling relied on immunoSEQ multiplex PCR, and the TCRdb table lists in-frame clones only, not all of them. Clonal size and the V and J genes are those of that table, whereas D and trimming came from the DNA. Of 100,000 to 150,000 clones listed, 60% to 80% are singletons. The chain is built from TRBV19 and TRBJ1-5, with 7 bases aligning to TRBD1. The TCR comes from a man in his fifties or sixties with acute or convalescent COVID-19. Input material: peripheral blood. The CDR3, as DNA: TGTGCCAGTCATACCCAACAGGGGAATCAGCCCCAGCATTTT. Protein sequence: CASHTQQGNQPQHF. Supplemented by reference TRBV19 and TRBJ1-5, the full variable domain reads DGGITQSPKYLFRKEGQNVTLSCEQNLNHDAMYWYRQDPGQGLRLIYYSQIVNDFQKGDIAEGYSVSREKKESFPLTVTSAQKNPTAFYLCASHTQQGNQPQHFGDGTRLSIL.